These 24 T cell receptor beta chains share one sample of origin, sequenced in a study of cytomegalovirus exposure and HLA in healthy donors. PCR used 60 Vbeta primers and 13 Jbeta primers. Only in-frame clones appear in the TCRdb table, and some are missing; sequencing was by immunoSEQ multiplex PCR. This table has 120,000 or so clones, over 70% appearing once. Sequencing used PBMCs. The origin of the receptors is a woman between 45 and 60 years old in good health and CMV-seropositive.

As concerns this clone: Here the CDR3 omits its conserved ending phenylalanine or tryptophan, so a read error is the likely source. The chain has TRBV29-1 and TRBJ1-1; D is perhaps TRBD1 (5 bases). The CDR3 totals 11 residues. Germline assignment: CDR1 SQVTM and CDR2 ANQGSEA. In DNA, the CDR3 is TGCAGTGCAATTCAGGGTCCTGAAGCTTTCCTT. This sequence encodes CSAIQGPEAFL.

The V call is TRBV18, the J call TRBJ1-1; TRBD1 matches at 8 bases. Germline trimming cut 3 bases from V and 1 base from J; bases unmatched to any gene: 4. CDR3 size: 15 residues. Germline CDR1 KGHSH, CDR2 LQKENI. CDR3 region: CASSPQGTGNTEAFF. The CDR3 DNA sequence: TGTGCCAGCTCACCCCAAGGGACAGGGAACACTGAAGCTTTCTTT.

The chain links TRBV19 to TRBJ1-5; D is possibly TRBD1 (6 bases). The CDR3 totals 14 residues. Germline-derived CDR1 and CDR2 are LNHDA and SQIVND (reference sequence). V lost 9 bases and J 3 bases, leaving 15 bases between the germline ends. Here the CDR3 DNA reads TGTGCCAGGAGCCCGACAGGCTACAATCAGCCCCAGCATTTT. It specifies CARSPTGYNQPQHF.

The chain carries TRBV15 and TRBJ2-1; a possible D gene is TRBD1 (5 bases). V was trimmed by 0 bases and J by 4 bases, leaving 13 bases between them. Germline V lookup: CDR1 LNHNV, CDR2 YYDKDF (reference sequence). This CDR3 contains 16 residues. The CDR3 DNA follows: TGTGCCACCAGCAGAGATTGGGAAACAGGTTACAATGAGCAGTTCTTC. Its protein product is CATSRDWETGYNEQFF.

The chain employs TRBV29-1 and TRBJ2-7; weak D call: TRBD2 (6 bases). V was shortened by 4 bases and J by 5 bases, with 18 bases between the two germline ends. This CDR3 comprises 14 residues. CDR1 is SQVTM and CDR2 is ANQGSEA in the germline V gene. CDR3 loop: CSVGVGGGSDEQYF. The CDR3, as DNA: TGCAGCGTTGGAGTCGGAGGAGGGTCTGACGAGCAGTACTTC.

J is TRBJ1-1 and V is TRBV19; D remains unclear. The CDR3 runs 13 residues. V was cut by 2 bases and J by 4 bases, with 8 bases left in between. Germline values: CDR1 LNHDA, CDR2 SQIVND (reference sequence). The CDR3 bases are TGTGCCAGTAGTATACAGGTCGCCACTGAAGCTTTCTTT. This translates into CASSIQVATEAFF.

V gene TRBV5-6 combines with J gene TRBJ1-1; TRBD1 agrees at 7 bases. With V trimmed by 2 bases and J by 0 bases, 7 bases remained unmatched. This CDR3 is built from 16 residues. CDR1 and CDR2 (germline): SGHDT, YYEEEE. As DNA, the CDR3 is TGTGCCAGCAGCTTCACTCCGGGACAGATGAACACTGAAGCTTTCTTT. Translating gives CASSFTPGQMNTEAFF.

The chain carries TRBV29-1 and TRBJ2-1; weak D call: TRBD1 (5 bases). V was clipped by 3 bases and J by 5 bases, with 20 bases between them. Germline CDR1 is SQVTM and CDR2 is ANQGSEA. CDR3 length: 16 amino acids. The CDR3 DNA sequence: TGCAGCGTTGATGGGGCTAGATCTGGCAGGGACAATGAGCAGTTCTTC. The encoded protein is CSVDGARSGRDNEQFF.

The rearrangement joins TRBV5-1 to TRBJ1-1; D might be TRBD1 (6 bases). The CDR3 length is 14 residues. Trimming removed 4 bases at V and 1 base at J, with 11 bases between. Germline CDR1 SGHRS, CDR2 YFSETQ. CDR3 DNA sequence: TGCGCCAGCAGCAGAAACAGGGAGAACACTGAAGCTTTCTTT. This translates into CASSRNRENTEAFF.

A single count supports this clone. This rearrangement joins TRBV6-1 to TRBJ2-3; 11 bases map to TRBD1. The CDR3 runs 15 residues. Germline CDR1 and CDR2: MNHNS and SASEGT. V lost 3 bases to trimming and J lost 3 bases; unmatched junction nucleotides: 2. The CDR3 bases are TGTGCCAGCAGTGATAGGGACAGGGGGACAGATACGCAGTATTTT. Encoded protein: CASSDRDRGTDTQYF.

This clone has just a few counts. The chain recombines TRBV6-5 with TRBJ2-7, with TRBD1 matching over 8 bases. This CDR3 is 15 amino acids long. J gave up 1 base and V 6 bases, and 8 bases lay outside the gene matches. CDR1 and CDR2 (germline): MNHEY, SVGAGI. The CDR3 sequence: CASRPGTGMSYEQYF. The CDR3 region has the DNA TGTGCCAGCAGACCCGGGACAGGCATGTCCTACGAGCAGTACTTC.

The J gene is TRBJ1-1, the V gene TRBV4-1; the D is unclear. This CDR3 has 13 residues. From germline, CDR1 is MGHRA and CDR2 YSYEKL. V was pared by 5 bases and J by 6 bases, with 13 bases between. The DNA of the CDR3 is TGCGCCAGCAGCTTACGACTTGAGGCTGAAGCTTTCTTT. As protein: CASSLRLEAEAFF.

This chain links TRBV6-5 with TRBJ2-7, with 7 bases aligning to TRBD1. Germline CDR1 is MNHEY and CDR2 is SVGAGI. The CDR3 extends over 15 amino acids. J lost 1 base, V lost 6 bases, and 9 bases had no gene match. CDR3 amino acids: CASRQGTAISYEQYF. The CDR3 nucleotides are TGTGCCAGCAGGCAAGGGACAGCTATATCCTACGAGCAGTACTTC.

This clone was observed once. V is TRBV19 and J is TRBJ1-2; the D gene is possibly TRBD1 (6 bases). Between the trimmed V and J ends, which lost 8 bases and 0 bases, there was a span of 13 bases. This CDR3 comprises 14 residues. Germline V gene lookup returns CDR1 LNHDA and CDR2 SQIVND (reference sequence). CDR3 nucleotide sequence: TGTGCCAGTGAAGGCGGACAGACTAACTATGGCTACACCTTC. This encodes CASEGGQTNYGYTF.

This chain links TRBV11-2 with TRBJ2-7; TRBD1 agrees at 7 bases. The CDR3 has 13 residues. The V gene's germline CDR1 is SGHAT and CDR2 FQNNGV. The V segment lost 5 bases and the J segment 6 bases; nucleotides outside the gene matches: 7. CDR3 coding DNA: TGTGCCAGCAGCCCCGAGACAGGGAGCGAGCAGTACTTC. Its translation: CASSPETGSEQYF.

The CDR3 here is CSVATGGNYEQYF. The CDR3 coding sequence is TGCAGCGTGGCGACAGGGGGCAACTACGAGCAGTACTTC. This rearrangement joins TRBV29-1 to TRBJ2-7, with TRBD1 matching over 10 bases. V lost 6 bases, J lost 3 bases, and 5 bases stayed unmatched. The germline CDR1 and CDR2 sequences are SQVTM and ANQGSEA. This CDR3 is 13 amino acids long.

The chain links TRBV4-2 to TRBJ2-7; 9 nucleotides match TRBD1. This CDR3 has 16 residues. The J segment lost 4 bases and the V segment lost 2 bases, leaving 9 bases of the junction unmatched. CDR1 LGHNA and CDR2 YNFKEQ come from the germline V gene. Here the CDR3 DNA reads TGTGCCAGCAGCCAATCTAAGGGGGACAGGGAGTACGAGCAGTACTTC. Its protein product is CASSQSKGDREYEQYF.

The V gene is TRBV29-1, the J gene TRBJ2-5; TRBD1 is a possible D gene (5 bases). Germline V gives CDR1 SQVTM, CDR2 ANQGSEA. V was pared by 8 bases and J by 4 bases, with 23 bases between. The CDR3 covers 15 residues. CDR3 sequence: CSTFNPRELGETQYF. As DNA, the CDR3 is TGCAGCACGTTTAACCCCAGGGAATTAGGAGAGACCCAGTACTTC.

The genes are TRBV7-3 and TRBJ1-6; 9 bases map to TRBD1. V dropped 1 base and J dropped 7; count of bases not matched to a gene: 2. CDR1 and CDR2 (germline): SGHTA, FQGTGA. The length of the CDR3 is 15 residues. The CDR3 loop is CASSLIGQGNSPLHF. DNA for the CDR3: TGTGCCAGCAGCTTAATTGGACAGGGGAATTCACCCCTCCACTTT.

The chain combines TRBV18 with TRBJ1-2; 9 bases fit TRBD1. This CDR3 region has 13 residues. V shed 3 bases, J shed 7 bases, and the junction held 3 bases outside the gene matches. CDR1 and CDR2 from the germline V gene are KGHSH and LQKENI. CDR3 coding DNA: TGTGCCAGCTCACCGACAGGGGGGATTGGCTACACCTTC. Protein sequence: CASSPTGGIGYTF.

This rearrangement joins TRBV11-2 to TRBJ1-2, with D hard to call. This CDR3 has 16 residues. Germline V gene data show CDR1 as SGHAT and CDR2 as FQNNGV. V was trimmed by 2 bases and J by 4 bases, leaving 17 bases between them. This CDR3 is CASSLSSLDTGYGYTF. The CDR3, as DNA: TGTGCCAGCAGCTTAAGTTCCCTAGATACGGGCTATGGCTACACCTTC.

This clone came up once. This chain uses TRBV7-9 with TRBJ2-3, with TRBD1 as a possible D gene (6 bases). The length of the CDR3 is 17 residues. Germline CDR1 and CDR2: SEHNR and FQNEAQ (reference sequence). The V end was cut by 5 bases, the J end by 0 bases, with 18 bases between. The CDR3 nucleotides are TGTGCCAGCAGCCCGCCCCCAACAGGGTCTAGCACAGATACGCAGTATTTT. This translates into CASSPPPTGSSTDTQYF.

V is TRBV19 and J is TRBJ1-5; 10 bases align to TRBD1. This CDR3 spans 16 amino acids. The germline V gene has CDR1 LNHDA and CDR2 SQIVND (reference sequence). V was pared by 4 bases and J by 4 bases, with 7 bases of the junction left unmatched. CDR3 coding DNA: TGTGCCAGTAGTACCTGGGACAGGGGAATTAATCAGCCCCAGCATTTT. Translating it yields CASSTWDRGINQPQHF.

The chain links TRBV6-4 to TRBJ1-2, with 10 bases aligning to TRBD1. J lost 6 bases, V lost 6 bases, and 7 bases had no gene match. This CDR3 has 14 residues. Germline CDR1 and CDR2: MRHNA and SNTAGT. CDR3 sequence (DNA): TGTGCCAGCAGGAGAACGGACAGGGGGGATGGCTACACCTTC. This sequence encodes CASRRTDRGDGYTF.